These 2 T cell receptor beta chains were all obtained from the same sample, sequenced in a study of monozygotic twins with cystic fibrosis (dated by TCRdb to the early 2020s). The receptor library was made with the immunoSEQ multiplex PCR assay. As stored in TCRdb, this immuneACCESS dataset retains in-frame rearrangements with V and J assigned. A fraction of the clones does not appear; measured against another copy, unresolved V genes explain less than half of the discrepancy, and the remainder lacks a known reason. Counted in this sample were approximately 13,000 clones; 80% to 90% of them appeared once. Less than 0.8% of the sample lies in the top ten. The sequenced sample was blood. The receptors were sampled from a boy younger than 18 with cystic fibrosis.

The gene calls are TRBV18 and TRBJ2-3, with TRBD2 as a possible D gene (6 bases). Per germline, CDR1 KGHSH and CDR2 LQKENI. This CDR3 region has 17 residues. Deletions cut 0 bases from V and 4 bases from J, with 17 bases between. The CDR3 coding sequence is TGTGCCAGCTCACCACCCTCCGCCGGGAGTAGCGCAGATACGCAGTATTTT. Translating gives CASSPPSAGSSADTQYF.

This clone was observed once. The chain combines TRBV30 with TRBJ1-2; D is possibly TRBD1 (5 bases). Germline CDR1 and CDR2: GTSNPN and SVGIG (reference sequence). This CDR3 has 14 amino acids. The V and J ends lost 2 bases and 5 bases respectively, with 15 bases between them. In DNA, the CDR3 is TGTGCCTGGAGTTACGACAGTGGGGGATATGGCTACACCTTC. Translation gives CAWSYDSGGYGYTF.